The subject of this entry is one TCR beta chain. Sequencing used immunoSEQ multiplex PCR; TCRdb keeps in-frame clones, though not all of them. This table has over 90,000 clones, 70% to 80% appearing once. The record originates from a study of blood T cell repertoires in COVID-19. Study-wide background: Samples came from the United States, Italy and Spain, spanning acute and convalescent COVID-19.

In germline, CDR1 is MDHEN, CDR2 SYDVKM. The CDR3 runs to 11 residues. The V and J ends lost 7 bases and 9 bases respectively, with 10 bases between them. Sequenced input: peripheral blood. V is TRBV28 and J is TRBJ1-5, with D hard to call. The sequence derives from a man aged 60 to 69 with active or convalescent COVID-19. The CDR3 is CASTKFGPQHF. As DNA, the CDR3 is TGTGCCAGCACCAAATTCGGGCCCCAGCATTTT.